These 26 T cell receptor beta chains came from one sample sequenced in a study of cytomegalovirus exposure and HLA in healthy donors. The PCR was carried out with 60 Vbeta primers and 13 Jbeta primers. The data were produced by immunoSEQ multiplex PCR, yet TCRdb's version contains in-frame clones alone and is incomplete. The top ten hold approximately 5.5% of the sample, which has over 100,000 clones, around 70% seen once. The sample consisted of PBMCs. The receptors were gathered from a woman in her 70s in good health and CMV-seropositive.

A remark on this clone: Other DNA variants within this sample encode the same CDR3. This chain uses TRBV18 with TRBJ2-5, with D uncertain. With 3 bases removed from V and 4 bases from J, the gap between germline ends came to 6 bases. The germline CDR1 and CDR2 sequences are KGHSH and LQKENI. This CDR3 is built from 12 residues. The CDR3 nucleotides are TGTGCCAGCTCACCGCTCGGAGAGACCCAGTACTTC. Protein sequence: CASSPLGETQYF.

With regard to this clone: Other nucleotide sequences from this sample produce the same CDR3. This chain links TRBV15 with TRBJ1-5; 10 positions agree with TRBD1. Germline CDR1 is LNHNV and CDR2 is YYDKDF (reference sequence). CDR3 length equals 15 residues. The trim removed 1 base at V and 5 bases at J, leaving 2 bases unmatched. In nucleotides, the CDR3 is TGTGCCACCAGCAGAGCCGGGACAGGGGATCAGCCCCAGCATTTT. Its translation: CATSRAGTGDQPQHF. Together with reference TRBV15 and TRBJ1-5, the CDR3 gives the full variable domain: DAMVIQNPRYQVTQFGKPVTLSCSQTLNHNVMYWYQQKSSQAPKLLFHYYDKDFNNEADTPDNFQSRRPNTSFCFLDIRSPGLGDTAMYLCATSRAGTGDQPQHFGDGTRLSIL.

The chain links TRBV7-2 to TRBJ1-5, with TRBD1 as a possible D gene (6 bases). V was shortened by 0 bases and J by 7 bases, with 10 bases between the two germline ends. Germline-derived CDR1 and CDR2 are SGHTA and FQGNSA. This CDR3 comprises 14 residues. Written as DNA, the CDR3 is TGTGCCAGCAGCTTAGCGGGGGCCGGGCAGCCCCAGCATTTT. It specifies CASSLAGAGQPQHF.

The chain couples TRBV12-5 to TRBJ2-4, with 15 bases that match TRBD2. Germline CDR1 is LGHNT and CDR2 is FRNRAP. The CDR3 has 19 residues. After removal of 3 bases from V and 0 bases from J, the junction contained 6 bases not matched to a gene. The CDR3 spells CASGLLGLAGGLAKNIQYF. In DNA, the CDR3 is TGTGCTAGTGGTTTACTCGGACTAGCGGGGGGGCTAGCCAAAAACATTCAGTACTTC. Filled out from reference TRBV12-5 and TRBJ2-4, the complete variable domain reads DARVTQTPRHKVTEMGQEVTMRCQPILGHNTVFWYRQTMMQGLELLAYFRNRAPLDDSGMPKDRFSAEMPDATLATLKIQPSEPRDSAVYFCASGLLGLAGGLAKNIQYFGAGTRLSVL.

CDR3 in amino acids: CATSRGPGLSPEQYF. The CDR3 DNA is TGTGCCACCAGCAGAGGGCCGGGACTTAGCCCCGAGCAGTACTTC. The V call is TRBV15, the J call TRBJ2-7, with D tentatively TRBD2 (6 bases). The CDR3 contains 15 residues. The V and J ends lost 1 base and 6 bases respectively, with 16 bases between them. The germline CDR1 and CDR2 sequences are LNHNV and YYDKDF (reference sequence).

The chain joins TRBV18 to TRBJ2-7; D is uncertain. The germline V and J ends were trimmed by 3 bases and 3 bases, with 6 bases remaining between them. Per germline, CDR1 KGHSH and CDR2 LQKENI. This CDR3 spans 12 amino acids. CDR3 bases: TGTGCCAGCTCACCTGCTATCTACGAGCAGTACTTC. Its protein is CASSPAIYEQYF. The whole variable domain, filled in from reference TRBV18 and TRBJ2-7, reads NAGVMQNPRHLVRRRGQEARLRCSPMKGHSHVYWYRQLPEEGLKFMVYLQKENIIDESGMPKERFSAEFPKEGPSILRIQQVVRGDSAAYFCASSPAIYEQYFGPGTRLTVT.

The V gene is TRBV19, the J gene TRBJ1-4; D is ambiguous. The germline CDR1 and CDR2 sequences are LNHDA and SQIVND (reference sequence). Trimming left V 8 bases short and J 0 bases short, with 7 bases between. CDR3 length: 13 residues. The CDR3 coding sequence is TGTGCCAGTTGCAGATCAACTAATGAAAAACTGTTTTTT. It is translated as CASCRSTNEKLFF.

There are a few counts of this clone. V usage is TRBV7-2 and J usage is TRBJ2-1, with 7 bases fitting TRBD1. This CDR3 is built from 16 residues. CDR1 and CDR2 (germline): SGHTA, FQGNSA. Losses at the gene ends were 4 bases for V and 0 bases for J; bases not matched to a gene: 6. In DNA form, the CDR3 reads TGTGCCAGCAGCTCAATGGACAGGTACTCCTACAATGAGCAGTTCTTC. It translates to CASSSMDRYSYNEQFF.

J is TRBJ1-5 and V is TRBV4-1, with TRBD1 matching over 8 bases. The V gene end was trimmed by 1 base and the J gene end by 6 bases; junction bases not matched to a gene: 5. This CDR3 contains 15 residues. Per the germline V gene, CDR1 is MGHRA and CDR2 is YSYEKL. As DNA, the CDR3 is TGCGCCAGCAGCCAAGTTCCAGGGGGCATTCAGCCCCAGCATTTT. Amino acid sequence: CASSQVPGGIQPQHF.

This clone was recorded a few times. The chain carries TRBV7-9 and TRBJ2-7; 8 positions agree with TRBD1. This CDR3 comprises 14 residues. The germline CDR1 and CDR2 sequences are SEHNR and FQNEAQ (reference sequence). The trim removed 6 bases at V and 0 bases at J, leaving 4 bases unmatched. The CDR3 protein is CASSGQGSSYEQYF. CDR3 nucleotide sequence: TGTGCCAGCAGTGGACAGGGAAGCTCCTACGAGCAGTACTTC.

The chain uses TRBV15 and TRBJ2-3; 9 bases map to TRBD2. Germline trimming cut 6 bases from V and 2 bases from J; bases unmatched to any gene: 6. In germline, CDR1 is LNHNV, CDR2 YYDKDF (reference sequence). The CDR3 extends over 15 amino acids. The CDR3 coding sequence is TGTGCCACCAGGTATAGCGGGGGCCTCACAGATACGCAGTATTTT. Translated, it gives CATRYSGGLTDTQYF.

The J gene is TRBJ2-7, the V gene TRBV4-1; a weak D match, TRBD1 (6 bases). This CDR3 contains 14 residues. Trimming shortened V by 0 bases and J by 6 bases, and 12 bases separated the two germline ends. The germline gives CDR1 MGHRA, CDR2 YSYEKL. CDR3 bases: TGCGCCAGCAGCCAAGAGGTCAGGGGTAGCGAGCAGTACTTC. Protein product: CASSQEVRGSEQYF.

This chain joins TRBV5-8 and TRBJ2-1, with TRBD2 matching 11 bases. Germline CDR1 reads SGHTS; CDR2 reads YDEGEE. This CDR3 spans 16 amino acids. The J segment lost 6 bases and the V segment lost 2 bases, leaving 7 bases of the junction unmatched. In DNA, the CDR3 is TGTGCCAGCAGCTTCCGTAGCGGGGGGGCTGGCAATGAGCAGTTCTTC. This translates into CASSFRSGGAGNEQFF.

The V gene is TRBV5-1, the J gene TRBJ2-5; 8 nucleotides align to TRBD1. This CDR3 spans 14 amino acids. Germline CDR1 is SGHRS and CDR2 is YFSETQ. V lost 2 bases, J lost 4 bases, and 4 bases stayed unmatched. CDR3 residues: CASSFGQGRETQYF. The CDR3 nucleotides are TGCGCCAGCAGCTTCGGACAGGGTCGAGAGACCCAGTACTTC.

J is TRBJ2-2 and V is TRBV6-5, with D maybe TRBD2 (7 bases). This CDR3 spans 16 amino acids. V was pared by 4 bases and J by 4 bases, with 16 bases between. Germline values: CDR1 MNHEY, CDR2 SVGAGI. CDR3 loop: CASSSWGGAVTGELFF. In DNA form, the CDR3 reads TGTGCCAGCAGTTCCTGGGGGGGGGCGGTCACCGGGGAGCTGTTTTTT.

This clone has a handful of counts. The chain carries TRBV6-5 and TRBJ2-6; possible D gene TRBD1, 5 bases. The CDR3 sequence is 15 residues long. Germline lookup yields CDR1 MNHEY and CDR2 SVGAGI. Trimming pared 5 bases from V and 4 bases from J, leaving 12 bases between. CDR3: CASSPGAAGANVLTF. The CDR3 DNA follows: TGTGCCAGCAGTCCTGGGGCGGCGGGGGCCAACGTCCTGACTTTC.

A few counts support this clone. The rearrangement uses TRBV6-1 and TRBJ2-1, with 12 bases identical to TRBD1. The germline CDR1 and CDR2 sequences are MNHNS and SASEGT. The CDR3 has 13 residues. With 8 bases clipped from V and 6 bases from J, the junction kept 2 bases outside the gene matches. This CDR3 is CASGGQGANEQFF. Here the CDR3 DNA reads TGTGCCAGCGGGGGACAGGGGGCCAATGAGCAGTTCTTC.

This chain connects TRBV2 to TRBJ2-5; a weak D match, TRBD2 (7 bases). There are 14 residues in the CDR3. The V and J ends lost 5 bases and 5 bases respectively, with 15 bases between them. Per the germline V gene, CDR1 is SNHLY and CDR2 is FYNNEI. CDR3 amino acids: CASSRGGAGETQYF. CDR3 nucleotide sequence: TGTGCCAGCAGTAGAGGGGGGGCCGGGGAGACCCAGTACTTC.

V and J are TRBV6-1 and TRBJ1-2; the match to TRBD1 covers 7 bases. The CDR3 contains 15 residues. V lost 6 bases and J lost 8; bases outside the gene matches: 15. Looked up from germline, CDR1 is MNHNS and CDR2 is SASEGT. The CDR3 sequence is CASRTAGTAQGGYTF. CDR3 coding DNA: TGTGCCAGCAGGACCGCCGGGACAGCGCAAGGGGGCTACACCTTC.

There are a few counts of this clone. The chain has TRBV10-3 and TRBJ1-6; tentative D call: TRBD1 (6 bases). The CDR3 contains 15 residues. V lost 2 bases and J 10 bases, leaving 15 bases between the germline ends. Germline assignment: CDR1 ENHRY and CDR2 SYGVKD. The CDR3, as DNA: TGTGCCATCAGTGAGCAACAGGGACGGGGATCACCCCTCCACTTT. Translation: CAISEQQGRGSPLHF.

This chain uses TRBV2 with TRBJ1-3; D possibly corresponds to TRBD1 (6 bases). Trimming removed 5 bases at V and 4 bases at J, with 9 bases between. This CDR3 contains 13 residues. Germline V gene lookup returns CDR1 SNHLY and CDR2 FYNNEI. Here the CDR3 DNA reads TGTGCCAGCAGTACAGGGTACGGAAACACCATATATTTT. This translates into CASSTGYGNTIYF.

CDR3 amino acids: CASSYSGLALEELFF. The CDR3 DNA is TGTGCCAGCAGTTACTCGGGACTAGCGCTTGAGGAGCTGTTTTTT. The V gene is TRBV6-5, the J gene TRBJ2-2, with 10 bases aligning to TRBD2. This CDR3 region has 15 residues. The J segment lost 10 bases and the V segment lost 0 bases, leaving 5 bases of the junction unmatched. Germline values: CDR1 MNHEY, CDR2 SVGAGI.

To note about this clone: Other DNA sequences in this sample translate to the same CDR3. The chain recombines TRBV6-6 with TRBJ1-1; 9 bases agree with TRBD1. Germline V gives CDR1 MNHNY, CDR2 SVGAGI (reference sequence). Losses at the gene ends were 5 bases for V and 0 bases for J; bases not matched to a gene: 4. The CDR3 extends over 15 amino acids. CDR3 sequence: CASSRDRVMNTEAFF. Here the CDR3 DNA reads TGTGCCAGCAGTAGGGACAGGGTAATGAACACTGAAGCTTTCTTT.

Points on this clone: Other DNA sequences from this sample encode an identical CDR3 as well. The genes are TRBV5-1 and TRBJ1-4; a weak D match, TRBD1 (5 bases). The germline CDR1 and CDR2 sequences are SGHRS and YFSETQ. V was trimmed by 0 bases and J by 3 bases, leaving 9 bases between them. The CDR3 has 15 residues. CDR3 DNA sequence: TGCGCCAGCAGCTTGGTGGGGGGATCTAATGAAAAACTGTTTTTT. Translating it yields CASSLVGGSNEKLFF.

This chain joins TRBV6-1 and TRBJ1-6; D is uncertain. The CDR3 length is 13 residues. V lost 4 bases to trimming and J lost 10 bases, with 11 bases between them. Germline V gives CDR1 MNHNS, CDR2 SASEGT. CDR3 sequence reads: CASSVQEKSPLHF. The CDR3 nucleotides read TGTGCCAGCAGTGTGCAGGAAAAATCACCCCTCCACTTT.

This clone was counted a few times. This chain uses TRBV5-6 with TRBJ2-5; D is unresolved. Trimming removed 10 bases from V and 4 bases from J, with 17 bases in between. In germline, CDR1 is SGHDT, CDR2 YYEEEE. The CDR3 spans 13 residues. Here the CDR3 DNA reads TGTGCCTGGAGTGTCGAGGATCCAGAGACCCAGTACTTC. It yields the protein CAWSVEDPETQYF.